This T cell receptor beta chain was sequenced in a study of cytotoxic CD8 clonotypes in ibrutinib-treated CLL. Genomic DNA in a quantity of about 2.1 micrograms was derived from cryopreserved PBMCs for TCR beta libraries. CDR1 is PRHDT, CDR2 FYEKMQ, per germline (reference sequence). With 0 bases clipped from V and 2 bases from J, the junction kept 3 bases outside the gene matches. The CDR3 extends over 16 amino acids. The data were produced by immunoSEQ multiplex PCR, yet TCRdb's version contains in-frame clones alone and is incomplete. The repertoire holds 250,000 to 350,000 clones, 60% to 80% seen once, with roughly 5% in the top ten.

This sequence was found in a human donor with chronic lymphocytic leukemia. The genes are TRBV13 and TRBJ2-3; 9 bases align to TRBD2. The sequenced sample was PBMCs, obtained at disease progression, from a patient treated with ibrutinib. The CDR3 DNA is TGTGCCAGCAGCTTAGGCCTAGCGGGGCACACAGATACGCAGTATTTT. It translates to CASSLGLAGHTDTQYF.